A single sample is the source of the 3 T cell receptor beta chains below, sequenced in a study of molecular identifiers for immune sequencing clone quantification (dated by TCRdb to 2016 to 2019). Library method: PCR. The sequencer listed for this sample is NextSeq 500. Through fastp at Q25 and MiXCR, TCRdb rebuilt clones from the public reads, retaining in-frame beta chains. Rows matching on CDR3 protein sequence are summarized as one entry with the most common DNA and genes. Present in this sample are 400,000 to 600,000 distinct CDR3 sequences, roughly 25% of which were seen just once. Of the sample, around 0.76% falls within the top ten clones. The sequencing input was naive CD8+ T cells from blood, with Jurkat cell RNA spiked in. In the paper's terms, the cell subset or site label means: FACS-sorted CD8+CD4-CCR7+CD45RA+ naive T cells. The source of these receptors is a human donor in good health. Some libraries in this study had Jurkat cell RNA spiked in.

The chain couples TRBV12-3 or TRBV12-4 to TRBJ2-3, with a tentative D call TRBD1 (5 bases). Trimming removed 6 bases from V and 6 bases from J, with 19 bases in between. The CDR3 consists of 15 residues. The DNA of the CDR3 is TGTGCCAGCAGATTAATCCCAGGGTTGGCCGATACGCAGTATTTT. This gives the protein CASRLIPGLADTQYF.

This clonotype was counted ten times or more. The J gene is TRBJ1-5, the V gene TRBV19; no reliable D call. CDR1 and CDR2 (germline): LNHDA, SQIVND (reference sequence). This CDR3 contains 14 residues. The V end lost 8 bases, the J end lost 0 bases, and 11 bases lay between the germline ends. This CDR3 is CASQKTDSNQPQHF. CDR3 coding DNA: TGTGCCAGTCAGAAGACCGATAGCAATCAGCCCCAGCATTTT.

J is TRBJ2-7 and V is TRBV10-2, with D possibly being TRBD1 (5 bases). V was trimmed by 4 bases and J by 3 bases, leaving 16 bases between them. The CDR3 spans 15 residues. Germline CDR1 is WSHSY and CDR2 is SAAADI. The CDR3: CASSGLSGPNYEQYF. CDR3 bases: TGCGCCAGCAGTGGGTTGTCAGGGCCGAACTACGAGCAGTACTTC.